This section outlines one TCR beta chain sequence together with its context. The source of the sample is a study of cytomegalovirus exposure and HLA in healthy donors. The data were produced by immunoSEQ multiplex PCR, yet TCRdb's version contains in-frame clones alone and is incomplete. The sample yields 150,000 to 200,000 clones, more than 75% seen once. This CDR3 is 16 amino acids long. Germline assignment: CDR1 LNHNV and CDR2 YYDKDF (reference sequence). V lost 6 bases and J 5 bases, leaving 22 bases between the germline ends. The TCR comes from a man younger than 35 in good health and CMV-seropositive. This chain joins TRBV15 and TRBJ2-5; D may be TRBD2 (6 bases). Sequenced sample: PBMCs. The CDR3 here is CATSSGRRAVEETQYF. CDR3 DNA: TGTGCCACCAGTTCTGGGAGGAGGGCCGTAGAGGAGACCCAGTACTTC.